This entry describes one TCR beta chain. The CDR3 length is 11 residues. Germline CDR1 and CDR2: DFQATT and SNEGSKA (reference sequence). The junction had 1 base not matched to a gene; V was cut back by 4 bases and J by 7 bases. This sample was included in a study of blood T cell repertoires in COVID-19. Repertoires were generated with immunoSEQ multiplex PCR, while TCRdb's copy carries only in-frame clones and drops some. Here the sample spans some 290,000 clones, roughly nine tenths being singletons. Sequenced: peripheral blood. The source of this sequence is a woman between 50 and 59 years old who had recovered from COVID-19. The chain uses TRBV20-1 and TRBJ2-1; 7 bases are shared with TRBD1. In DNA, the CDR3 is TGCAGTGCTAAACAGGGGAATGAGCAGTTCTTC. This gives the protein CSAKQGNEQFF.